This T cell receptor (beta chain) stems from a study of shared clonotypes between healthy human individuals. Authors' processing steps: Owing to the provision of junction-only sequences devoid of quality scores by immunoSEQ, filtering differed. Clones were sequenced by immunoSEQ multiplex PCR, and TCRdb holds only the in-frame ones, with some missing. V, J and clone size derive from that table, while D and trimming were established from the DNA sequence. The sample lists over a million clones, around 78% occurring once. This clone was seen repeatedly, ten times or more. The V gene end was trimmed by 6 bases and the J gene end by 6 bases; junction bases not matched to a gene: 10. The CDR3 runs to 15 residues. Germline V CDR1 and CDR2: MDHEN, SYDVKM.

The source is a man in his late teens or twenties in good health. Some clones in this sample may be carry-over from other donors' samples. Input material: memory CD4+ T cells from PBMCs. Subset of the sample: CD45RA-negative fraction. This chain links TRBV28 with TRBJ2-1; 8 bases are a match to TRBD2. The CDR3 spells CASSGGGTRTNEQFF. CDR3 bases: TGTGCCAGCAGCGGAGGAGGGACTAGAACCAATGAGCAGTTCTTC.